This note documents a single T cell receptor beta chain sequence. Its specificity is unknown. These data are taken from a study of response to subunit inactivated influenza vaccine. Broader study findings: Authors suggested few new T cells are recruited by each seasonal influenza vaccination.

Germline V lookup: CDR1 LGHDT, CDR2 YNNKEL (reference sequence). V lost 3 bases and J lost 3, with 12 bases in between. The CDR3 is 14 residues long. MiXCR was run by TCRdb on the RT-PCR reads, yielding one entry per CDR3 protein. The table shows about 240,000 distinct CDR3 sequences, with 9% to 15% occurring only once. The sequence was obtained from a middle-aged man who received an inactivated influenza vaccine. The sequenced sample was non-naive T cells sorted from PBMCs, obtained around 14 days before vaccination. V usage is TRBV3-1 and J usage is TRBJ2-7; unclear D gene. The CDR3, as DNA: TGTGCCAGCAGCCATCACTCAGGAAACTACGAGCAGTACTTC. This encodes CASSHHSGNYEQYF.